Given below is one TCR beta chain in context. Its specificity is not known. Sequencing used immunoSEQ multiplex PCR; TCRdb keeps in-frame clones, though not all of them. The sample has around 22,000 clones; roughly 88% are singletons. These data belong to a study of OX40 agonist ivuxolimab in advanced cancers. Study-wide context: Patients were treated with intravenous ivuxolimab, dosed at 0.01 to 10 mg/kg and infused every 2 weeks. Patients achieving partial responses numbered three: one hepatocellular carcinoma case and two cutaneous melanoma cases. Overall study results and limits: Expanded peripheral T cell antigen specificity was not determined.

No patient had autoimmune disease or received systemic immunosuppression. This CDR3 has 13 residues. CDR1 and CDR2 from the germline V gene are LNHDA and SQIVND (reference sequence). The germline V and J ends were trimmed by 3 bases and 0 bases, with 6 bases remaining between them. The rearrangement joins TRBV19 to TRBJ2-7; maybe TRBD2 (6 bases). This sequence originates from an adult with an advanced solid tumor such as melanoma, head and neck, liver or kidney cancer. The starting material was CD4+ or CD8+ T cells sorted from blood, obtained in a trial of the OX40 agonist ivuxolimab. DNA of the CDR3: TGTGCCAGTAGTATTAGCGGCTCCTACGAGCAGTACTTC. Its protein product is CASSISGSYEQYF.